These 9 T cell receptor beta chains share one sample of origin, sequenced in a study of molecular identifiers for immune sequencing clone quantification. TCRdb analysed the PCR reads with MiXCR anew, one entry per CDR3 protein. The data show 9,500 to 10,000 distinct CDR3 sequences, approximately 20% seen once. The sample was naive CD8+ T cells from blood, with Jurkat cell RNA spiked in. Subset specified: FACS-sorted CD8+CD4-CCR7+CD45RA+ naive T cells. The receptors here all came from a human donor in good health. Some libraries in this study had Jurkat cell RNA spiked in.

This clonotype was observed many times. The chain joins TRBV27 to TRBJ1-2; D gene uncertain. This CDR3 is 13 amino acids long. Germline loops: CDR1 MNHEY, CDR2 SMNVEV (reference sequence). Trimming cost V 6 bases and J 2 bases, with 10 bases left between them. CDR3 sequence (DNA): TGTGCCAGCAGCCCTACACCAAACTATGGCTACACCTTC. This sequence encodes CASSPTPNYGYTF.

This clonotype is medium-sized. V usage is TRBV20-1 and J usage is TRBJ2-5, with unresolved D. The CDR3 has 17 residues. Germline-derived CDR1 and CDR2 are DFQATT and SNEGSKA (reference sequence). V shed 3 bases and J shed 2 bases, with 22 bases lying between them. CDR3 nucleotide sequence: TGCAGTGCTAGGCCAGTTATAGCTGGGCGGCTACAAGAGACCCAGTACTTC. Translating gives CSARPVIAGRLQETQYF.

V is TRBV7-3 and J is TRBJ2-3; 8 nucleotides agree with TRBD2. This CDR3 is 15 amino acids long. Trimming at V came to 4 bases and at J to 2 bases, leaving 5 bases not matched to a gene. CDR1 is SGHTA and CDR2 is FQGTGA in the germline V gene. The CDR3 reads CASSSAGGTTDTQYF. The CDR3 coding sequence is TGTGCCAGCAGCTCCGCGGGAGGAACCACAGATACGCAGTATTTT.

This clonotype was seen at least ten times. The CDR3 nucleotides read TGTGCCAGCAGCTTGTCGAGTGGTGGGGAGCAGTACTTC. It specifies CASSLSSGGEQYF. The chain recombines TRBV5-6 with TRBJ2-7; D is unclear. Per germline, CDR1 SGHDT and CDR2 YYEEEE. This CDR3 has 13 amino acids. With 1 base removed from V and 7 bases from J, the gap between germline ends came to 12 bases. Using reference TRBV5-6 and TRBJ2-7 for the parts outside the CDR3, the full variable domain is DAGVTQSPTHLIKTRGQQVTLRCSPKSGHDTVSWYQQALGQGPQFIFQYYEEEERQRGNFPDRFSGHQFPNYSSELNVNALLLGDSALYLCASSLSSGGEQYFGPGTRLTVT.

This clonotype occurred many times. The rearrangement links TRBV27 to TRBJ2-3, with 12 nucleotides matching TRBD2. Per germline, CDR1 MNHEY and CDR2 SMNVEV (reference sequence). The ends lost 1 base at V and 0 bases at J; junction bases unmatched: 8. The CDR3 contains 19 residues. CDR3 in amino acids: CASSLLALAGGPSTDTQYF. For the CDR3, the DNA is TGTGCCAGCAGTTTATTAGCACTAGCGGGAGGCCCTAGCACAGATACGCAGTATTTT.

In this sample, this clonotype turned up many times. Given the absence of the conserved phenylalanine or tryptophan at the CDR3 end, a read error is likely. This chain links TRBV27 with TRBJ2-1, with 7 bases aligning to TRBD1. The germline V gene has CDR1 MNHEY and CDR2 SMNVEV (reference sequence). The ends lost 5 bases at V and 2 bases at J; junction bases unmatched: 9. There are 16 residues in the CDR3. The CDR3 here is CASSRTQGITYNEQFL. DNA of the CDR3: TGTGCCAGCAGTAGAACACAGGGGATTACCTACAATGAGCAGTTCCTC.

This clonotype is medium-sized. This chain links TRBV19 with TRBJ2-4; D not resolved. The V end was cut by 3 bases, the J end by 10 bases, with 10 bases between. This CDR3 has 12 residues. The germline V gene encodes CDR1 LNHDA and CDR2 SQIVND (reference sequence). This chain's CDR3 is CASSIGRMIQYF. CDR3 coding DNA: TGTGCCAGTAGTATTGGCAGGATGATTCAGTACTTC.

This clonotype is medium-sized within its sample. The chain employs TRBV30 and TRBJ2-5; D assignment may be TRBD1 or TRBD2 (5 bases each). V lost 4 bases to trimming and J lost 4 bases, with 19 bases between them. The germline V gene encodes CDR1 GTSNPN and CDR2 SVGIG (reference sequence). The CDR3 is 15 amino acids. Written as DNA, the CDR3 is TGTGCCTGGACCCCTCTAGGTGGGGCGGGAGAGACCCAGTACTTC. Amino acid sequence: CAWTPLGGAGETQYF.

This clonotype was counted many times. The chain has TRBV12-3 or TRBV12-4 and TRBJ1-4, with D uncertain. V dropped 6 bases and J dropped 8 bases, with 19 bases sitting between them. The CDR3 contains 15 residues. In DNA form, the CDR3 reads TGTGCCAGCAGGCAACTGGGCCGCGAGGAAGAAAAACTGTTTTTT. Protein sequence: CASRQLGREEEKLFF.